This T cell receptor (beta chain) was documented in a study of cytomegalovirus exposure and HLA in healthy donors. V was trimmed by 6 bases and J by 3 bases, leaving 21 bases between them. The germline V gene has CDR1 ENHRY and CDR2 SYGVKD. The CDR3 is 16 amino acids. Primers included in the PCR were 60 Vbeta and 13 Jbeta primers. Sequencing used immunoSEQ multiplex PCR; TCRdb keeps in-frame clones, though not all of them. The data contain about 140,000 clones, 65% to 80% of them seen just once; the ten biggest clones take up 1% to 1.5%. This chain connects TRBV10-3 to TRBJ2-7, with a tentative D call TRBD1 (6 bases). This receptor was taken from a male donor in good health and CMV-seropositive. Sequencing input: PBMCs. This chain's CDR3 is CAISPSHTGTNYEQYF. In DNA form, the CDR3 reads TGTGCCATCAGCCCCTCCCATACCGGGACAAACTACGAGCAGTACTTC.